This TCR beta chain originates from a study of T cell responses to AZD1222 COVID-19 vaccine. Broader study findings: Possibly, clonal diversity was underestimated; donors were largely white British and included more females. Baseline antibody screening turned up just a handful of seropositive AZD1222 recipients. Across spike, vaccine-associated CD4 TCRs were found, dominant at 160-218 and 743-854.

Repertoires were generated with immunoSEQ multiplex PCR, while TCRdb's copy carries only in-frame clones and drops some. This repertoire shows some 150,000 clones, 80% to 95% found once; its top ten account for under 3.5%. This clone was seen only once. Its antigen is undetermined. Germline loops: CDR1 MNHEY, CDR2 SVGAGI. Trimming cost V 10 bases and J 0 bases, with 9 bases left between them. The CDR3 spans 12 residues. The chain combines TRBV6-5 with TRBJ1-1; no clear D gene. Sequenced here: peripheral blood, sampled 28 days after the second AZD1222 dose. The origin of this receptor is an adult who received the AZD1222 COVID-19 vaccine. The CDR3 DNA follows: TGTGCCATTTCTCGCTTGAACACTGAAGCTTTCTTT. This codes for CAISRLNTEAFF.